The 17 T cell receptor beta chains below were found in one sample sequenced in a study of a mutant IDH1 vaccine in newly diagnosed glioma. Assay used: immunoSEQ multiplex PCR; TCRdb lists only in-frame clones, some missing. The sample includes tens of thousands of clones, roughly 84% of them seen just once. As for time point: week 47, end of study. Vaccinated patients received 300 ug of mutant IDH1 20-mer peptide per dose, with topical imiquimod. Their antigen targets remain unknown. The starting material was PBMCs, obtained from a glioma patient whose treatment included an IDH1 peptide vaccine. These receptors were obtained from a man aged 40-55 years with glioma.

The chain combines TRBV7-9 with TRBJ1-2; TRBD1 matches at 7 bases. V was clipped by 2 bases and J by 7 bases; unmatched bases: 16. The germline V gene has CDR1 SEHNR and CDR2 FQNEAQ (reference sequence). The CDR3 contains 17 residues. CDR3 bases: TGTGCCAGCAGCTTAAACTCCGGGACCCAGGGGGTTCGTGGCTACACCTTC. It is translated as CASSLNSGTQGVRGYTF.

This rearrangement joins TRBV2 to TRBJ2-2, with D possibly being TRBD1 (5 bases). V gave up 7 bases and J gave up 2 bases, with 11 bases separating them. CDR1 and CDR2 (germline): SNHLY, FYNNEI. The length of the CDR3 is 14 residues. The CDR3 region is CASTLDINTGELFF. The DNA of the CDR3 is TGTGCCAGCACTTTGGACATTAACACCGGGGAGCTGTTTTTT.

The CDR3: CSVVGALRATDTQYF. CDR3 coding DNA: TGCAGCGTTGTAGGGGCCCTTCGCGCAACGGATACGCAGTATTTT. The rearrangement links TRBV29-1 to TRBJ2-3; D perhaps matches TRBD1 (5 bases). Deletions cut 4 bases from V and 6 bases from J, with 20 bases between. The CDR3 sequence is 15 residues long. Germline V gene sequence: CDR1 SQVTM, CDR2 ANQGSEA.

This chain joins TRBV7-9 and TRBJ2-3, with unresolved D. The CDR3 totals 13 residues. Germline values: CDR1 SEHNR, CDR2 FQNEAQ (reference sequence). Trimming took off 5 bases at V and 1 base at J, with 7 bases between the two ends. The CDR3 is CASSLGGTDTQYF. The CDR3 coding sequence is TGTGCCAGCAGCCTTGGGGGCACAGATACGCAGTATTTT.

V gene TRBV19 combines with J gene TRBJ2-7; either TRBD1 or TRBD2 may supply D (5 bases each). In germline, CDR1 is LNHDA, CDR2 SQIVND (reference sequence). V gave up 6 bases and J gave up 0 bases, with 12 bases separating them. This CDR3 spans 14 amino acids. Written as DNA, the CDR3 is TGTGCCAGTAGCGACAGTGGGAGCTCCTACGAGCAGTACTTC. This gives the protein CASSDSGSSYEQYF.

This chain joins TRBV5-1 and TRBJ1-2, with D possibly TRBD1 on 6 matching bases. The germline V and J ends were trimmed by 4 bases and 5 bases, with 18 bases remaining between them. CDR1 SGHRS and CDR2 YFSETQ come from the germline V gene. The CDR3 sequence is 15 residues long. The CDR3 DNA reads as TGCGCCAGCAGCCAGGGACACGACCAGAGGTATGGCTACACCTTC. Its translation: CASSQGHDQRYGYTF.

The chain combines TRBV13 with TRBJ2-7, with D possibly being TRBD2 (5 bases). Germline CDR1 PRHDT, CDR2 FYEKMQ (reference sequence). V was pared by 5 bases and J by 0 bases, with 8 bases between. This CDR3 is 13 amino acids long. CDR3: CASSPRDSYEQYF. The CDR3 DNA sequence: TGTGCCAGCAGCCCCCGGGACTCCTACGAGCAGTACTTC.

This chain uses TRBV5-1 with TRBJ2-2; D gene unclear. This CDR3 region has 12 residues. Germline-derived CDR1 and CDR2 are SGHRS and YFSETQ. Trimming shortened V by 7 bases and J by 2 bases, and 6 bases separated the two germline ends. CDR3: CASGENTGELFF. The CDR3 DNA follows: TGCGCCAGCGGTGAAAACACCGGGGAGCTGTTTTTT.

This clone occurred a few times. The CDR3 is CASSQPGGRTEAFF. CDR3 DNA sequence: TGCGCCAGCAGCCAACCAGGTGGCAGGACTGAAGCTTTCTTT. The rearrangement links TRBV4-1 to TRBJ1-1; D is undetermined. The CDR3 totals 14 residues. The ends were cut back, 2 bases at V and 5 bases at J, with 12 bases in the middle. CDR1 MGHRA and CDR2 YSYEKL come from the germline V gene.

The rearrangement links TRBV20-1 to TRBJ1-1; 7 bases map to TRBD1. CDR1 and CDR2 from the germline V gene are DFQATT and SNEGSKA (reference sequence). CDR3 length: 11 amino acids. The J segment lost 11 bases and the V segment lost 1 base, leaving 4 bases of the junction unmatched. DNA of the CDR3: TGCAGTGCTAGAGGAGAGGGGGCGGCTTTCTTT. Protein product: CSARGEGAAFF.

The chain carries TRBV25-1 and TRBJ1-5, with a possible D match to TRBD1 (5 bases). With 5 bases removed from V and 3 bases from J, the gap between germline ends came to 11 bases. This CDR3 comprises 14 residues. Germline V gene data show CDR1 as MGHDK and CDR2 as SYGVNS. This chain's CDR3 is CASSSPGYNQPQHF. The CDR3, as DNA: TGTGCCAGCAGTAGCCCAGGGTACAATCAGCCCCAGCATTTT.

V gene TRBV5-1 combines with J gene TRBJ2-7; 11 bases match TRBD1. CDR1 is SGHRS and CDR2 is YFSETQ in the germline V gene. J was trimmed by 0 bases and V by 3 bases; bases with no gene match: 5. This CDR3 comprises 16 residues. The CDR3, as DNA: TGCGCCAGCAGCTACGGGACAGGGGGGGGCTCCTACGAGCAGTACTTC. Its protein is CASSYGTGGGSYEQYF.

The V gene is TRBV5-4, the J gene TRBJ2-7, with D perhaps TRBD2 (5 bases). The CDR3 sequence is 14 residues long. Germline CDR1 is SGHNT and CDR2 is YYREEE (reference sequence). V lost 0 bases and J 2 bases, leaving 9 bases between the germline ends. The CDR3 nucleotides read TGTGCCAGCAGCTTGGATCGGGGTGCCTACGAGCAGTACTTC. It translates to CASSLDRGAYEQYF.

For the CDR3, the DNA is TGTGCCAGTAGTATAGGTGGAACAGTGCAAGAGACCCAGTACTTC. This codes for CASSIGGTVQETQYF. The V gene is TRBV19, the J gene TRBJ2-5; D call uncertain. Per the germline V gene, CDR1 is LNHDA and CDR2 is SQIVND (reference sequence). The CDR3 consists of 15 residues. V was pared by 1 base and J by 2 bases, with 11 bases between. Full variable domain (outside the CDR3, taken from reference TRBV19 and TRBJ2-5): DGGITQSPKYLFRKEGQNVTLSCEQNLNHDAMYWYRQDPGQGLRLIYYSQIVNDFQKGDIAEGYSVSREKKESFPLTVTSAQKNPTAFYLCASSIGGTVQETQYFGPGTRLLVL.

The chain employs TRBV28 and TRBJ2-1; D not certain. V was trimmed by 4 bases and J by 9 bases, leaving 10 bases between them. The CDR3 is made up of 12 amino acids. Looked up from germline, CDR1 is MDHEN and CDR2 is SYDVKM. The CDR3 reads CASSSSIGEQFF. CDR3 DNA: TGTGCCAGCAGTTCCTCAATAGGTGAGCAGTTCTTC.

V usage is TRBV7-9 and J usage is TRBJ2-3; 12 nucleotides agree with TRBD2. The CDR3 runs 16 residues. Per the germline V gene, CDR1 is SEHNR and CDR2 is FQNEAQ (reference sequence). Trimming cost V 5 bases and J 5 bases; bases outside gene matches: 8. CDR3 amino acids: CASSEGLAGMEDTQYF. The DNA of the CDR3 is TGTGCCAGCAGCGAAGGACTAGCGGGAATGGAAGATACGCAGTATTTT.

This chain joins TRBV5-6 and TRBJ1-5, with D possibly being TRBD1 (5 bases). The V gene lost 0 bases and the J gene lost 5 bases, with 9 bases spanning the gap. The CDR3 loop spans 14 amino acids. Germline V CDR1 and CDR2: SGHDT, YYEEEE. CDR3 coding DNA: TGTGCCAGCAGCTTGGGGACAACCTATCAGCCCCAGCATTTT. It codes for CASSLGTTYQPQHF.